The table lists the clone carrying this T cell receptor (beta chain) with a few counts. Its matching antigen is unknown. In germline, CDR1 is LGHDT, CDR2 YNNKEL (reference sequence). This CDR3 has 15 amino acids. Trimming removed 1 base from V and 9 bases from J; junction bases left unmatched: 5. The data were taken from a study of CD8 T cells in ankylosing spondylitis. Findings of the study overall: Previous work reported some of these motif variants in the synovial fluid and blood of reactive arthritis. A TCR beta motif of fewer than 10 highly homologous variants seemed to mark ankylosing spondylitis blood.

The authors made TCR beta libraries by quantitative 5'-RACE with molecular barcodes. MiXCR was run by TCRdb on the 5' RACE reads, yielding one entry per CDR3 protein. The data contain roughly 370,000 distinct CDR3 sequences, about 20% of them singletons. The TCR sequence derives from a male donor with ankylosing spondylitis. This chain uses TRBV3-1 with TRBJ2-1; TRBD2 agrees at 11 bases. The material sequenced was blood, either unsorted or a sorted T cell fraction (not recorded which). CDR3 sequence (DNA): TGTGCCAGCAGCCAAGGACTAGCGGGGAGGGGTGAGCAGTTCTTC. This gives the protein CASSQGLAGRGEQFF.